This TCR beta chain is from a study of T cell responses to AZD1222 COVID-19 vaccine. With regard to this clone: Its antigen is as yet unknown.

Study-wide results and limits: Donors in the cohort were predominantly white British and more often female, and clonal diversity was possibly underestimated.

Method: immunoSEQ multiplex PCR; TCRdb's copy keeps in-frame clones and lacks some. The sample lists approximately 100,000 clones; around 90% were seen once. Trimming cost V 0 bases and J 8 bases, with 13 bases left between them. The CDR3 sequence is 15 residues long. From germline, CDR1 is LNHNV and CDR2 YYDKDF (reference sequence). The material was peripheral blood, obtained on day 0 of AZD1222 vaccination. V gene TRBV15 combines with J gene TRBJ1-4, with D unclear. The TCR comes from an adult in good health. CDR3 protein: CATSREGGVGEKLFF. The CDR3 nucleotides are TGTGCCACCAGCAGAGAAGGCGGGGTAGGGGAAAAACTGTTTTTT.